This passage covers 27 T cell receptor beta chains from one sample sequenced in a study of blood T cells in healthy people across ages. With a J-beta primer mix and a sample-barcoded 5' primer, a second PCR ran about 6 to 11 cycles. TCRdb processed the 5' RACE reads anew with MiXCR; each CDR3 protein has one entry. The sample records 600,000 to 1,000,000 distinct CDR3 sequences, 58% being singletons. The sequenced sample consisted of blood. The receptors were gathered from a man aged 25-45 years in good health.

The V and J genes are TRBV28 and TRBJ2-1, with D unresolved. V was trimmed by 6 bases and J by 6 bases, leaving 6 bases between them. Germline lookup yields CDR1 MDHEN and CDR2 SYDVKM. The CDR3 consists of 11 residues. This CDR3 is CASREVNEQFF. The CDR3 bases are TGTGCCAGCAGAGAAGTCAATGAGCAGTTCTTC. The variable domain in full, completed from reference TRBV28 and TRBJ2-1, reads DVKVTQSSRYLVKRTGEKVFLECVQDMDHENMFWYRQDPGLGLRLIYFSYDVKMKEKGDIPEGYSVSREKKERFSLILESASTNQTSMYLCASREVNEQFFGPGTRLTVL.

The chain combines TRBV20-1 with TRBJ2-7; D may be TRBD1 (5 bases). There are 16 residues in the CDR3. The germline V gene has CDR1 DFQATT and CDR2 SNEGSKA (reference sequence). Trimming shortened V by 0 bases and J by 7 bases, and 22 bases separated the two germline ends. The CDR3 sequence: CSAREKARGSYNEQYF. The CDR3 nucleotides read TGCAGTGCTAGAGAAAAGGCAAGGGGATCCTACAATGAGCAGTACTTC.

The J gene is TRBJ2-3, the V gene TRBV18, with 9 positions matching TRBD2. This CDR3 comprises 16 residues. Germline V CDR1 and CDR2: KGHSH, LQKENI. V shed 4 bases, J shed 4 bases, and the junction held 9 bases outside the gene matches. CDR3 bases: TGTGCCAGCTCACGCGAGCGGGGGGTTCCCCCAGATACGCAGTATTTT. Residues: CASSRERGVPPDTQYF.

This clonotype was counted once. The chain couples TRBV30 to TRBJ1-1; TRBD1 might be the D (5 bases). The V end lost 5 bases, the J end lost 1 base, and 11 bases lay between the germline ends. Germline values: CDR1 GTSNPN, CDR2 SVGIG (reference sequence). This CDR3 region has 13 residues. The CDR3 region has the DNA TGTGCCTGGGGACGGGGGGGGAACACTGAAGCTTTCTTT. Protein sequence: CAWGRGGNTEAFF.

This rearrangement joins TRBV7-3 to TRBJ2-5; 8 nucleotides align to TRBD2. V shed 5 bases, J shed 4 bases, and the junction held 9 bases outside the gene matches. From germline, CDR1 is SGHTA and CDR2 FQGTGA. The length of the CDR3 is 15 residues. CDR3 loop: CASSRTGSGRETQYF. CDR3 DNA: TGTGCCAGCAGCCGAACAGGAAGCGGGAGAGAGACCCAGTACTTC.

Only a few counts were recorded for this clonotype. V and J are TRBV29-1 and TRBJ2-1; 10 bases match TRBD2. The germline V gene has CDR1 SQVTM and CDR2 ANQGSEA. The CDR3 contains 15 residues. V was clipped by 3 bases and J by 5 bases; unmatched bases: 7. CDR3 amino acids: CSVDSGTSADNEQFF. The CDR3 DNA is TGCAGCGTTGACTCCGGGACTAGCGCGGACAATGAGCAGTTCTTC.

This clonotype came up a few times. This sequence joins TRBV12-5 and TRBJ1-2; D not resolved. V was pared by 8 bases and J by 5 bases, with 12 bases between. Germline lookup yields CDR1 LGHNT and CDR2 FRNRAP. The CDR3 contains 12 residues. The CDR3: CASSENDYGYTF. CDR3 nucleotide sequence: TGTGCTAGTTCCGAGAACGATTATGGCTACACCTTC.

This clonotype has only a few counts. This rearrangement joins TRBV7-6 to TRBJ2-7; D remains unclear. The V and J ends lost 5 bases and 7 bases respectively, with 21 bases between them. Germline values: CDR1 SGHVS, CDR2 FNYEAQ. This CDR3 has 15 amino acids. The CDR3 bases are TGTGCCAGCAGCGTCTATGAGACGCCATACAATGAGCAGTACTTC. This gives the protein CASSVYETPYNEQYF.

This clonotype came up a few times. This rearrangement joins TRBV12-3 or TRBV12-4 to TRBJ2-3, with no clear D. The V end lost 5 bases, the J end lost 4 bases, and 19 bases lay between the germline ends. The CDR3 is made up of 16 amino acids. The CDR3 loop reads CASSPYFSVGPDTQYF. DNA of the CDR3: TGTGCCAGCAGTCCGTACTTCAGCGTGGGCCCAGATACGCAGTATTTT.

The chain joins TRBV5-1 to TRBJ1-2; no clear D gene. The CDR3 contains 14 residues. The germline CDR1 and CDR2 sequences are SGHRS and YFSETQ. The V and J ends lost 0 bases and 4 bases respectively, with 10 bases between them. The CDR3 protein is CASSLVAGSYGYTF. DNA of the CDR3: TGCGCCAGCAGCTTGGTAGCGGGTAGCTATGGCTACACCTTC.

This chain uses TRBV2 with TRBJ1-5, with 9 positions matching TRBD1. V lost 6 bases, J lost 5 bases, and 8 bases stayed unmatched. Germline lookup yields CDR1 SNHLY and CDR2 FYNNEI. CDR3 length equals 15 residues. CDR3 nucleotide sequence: TGTGCCAGCAGCATCTACAGGGGGCAGGATCAGCCCCAGCATTTT. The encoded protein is CASSIYRGQDQPQHF.

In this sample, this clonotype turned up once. This CDR3 reads CASSSPGLAYTDTQYF. In DNA form, the CDR3 reads TGTGCCAGCAGCTCCCCGGGACTAGCCTACACAGATACGCAGTATTTT. The V call is TRBV7-2, the J call TRBJ2-3; TRBD2 matches 9 bases. The CDR3 length is 16 residues. Looked up from germline, CDR1 is SGHTA and CDR2 is FQGNSA. V shed 4 bases, J shed 2 bases, and the junction held 7 bases outside the gene matches. Full variable domain (rest looked up from reference TRBV7-2 and TRBJ2-3): GAGVSQSPSNKVTEKGKDVELRCDPISGHTALYWYRQSLGQGLEFLIYFQGNSAPDKSGLPSDRFSAERTGGSVSTLTIQRTQQEDSAVYLCASSSPGLAYTDTQYFGPGTRLTVL.

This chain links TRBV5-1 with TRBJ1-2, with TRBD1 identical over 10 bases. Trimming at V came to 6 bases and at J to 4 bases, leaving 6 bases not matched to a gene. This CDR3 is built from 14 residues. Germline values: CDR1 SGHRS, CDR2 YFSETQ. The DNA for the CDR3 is TGCGCCAGCATCGGGACAGGGGTTAGCTATGGCTACACCTTC. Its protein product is CASIGTGVSYGYTF.

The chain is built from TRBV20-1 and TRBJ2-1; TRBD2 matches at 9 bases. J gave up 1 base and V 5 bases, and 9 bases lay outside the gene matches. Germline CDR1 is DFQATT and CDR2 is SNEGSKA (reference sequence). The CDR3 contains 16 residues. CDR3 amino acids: CSAGLAGRGSYNEQFF. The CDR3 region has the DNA TGCAGTGCTGGCCTAGCGGGGAGGGGATCCTACAATGAGCAGTTCTTC.

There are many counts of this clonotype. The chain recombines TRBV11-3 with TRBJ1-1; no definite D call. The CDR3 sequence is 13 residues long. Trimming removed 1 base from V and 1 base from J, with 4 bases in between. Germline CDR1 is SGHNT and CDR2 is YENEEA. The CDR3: CASSLGSNTEAFF. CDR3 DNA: TGTGCCAGCAGCTTAGGGTCGAACACTGAAGCTTTCTTT.

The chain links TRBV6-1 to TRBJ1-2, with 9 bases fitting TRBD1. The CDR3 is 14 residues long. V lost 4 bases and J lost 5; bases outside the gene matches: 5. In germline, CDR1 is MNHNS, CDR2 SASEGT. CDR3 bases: TGTGCCAGCAGTGGCCAACAGGGGGCTTATGGCTACACCTTC. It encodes CASSGQQGAYGYTF.

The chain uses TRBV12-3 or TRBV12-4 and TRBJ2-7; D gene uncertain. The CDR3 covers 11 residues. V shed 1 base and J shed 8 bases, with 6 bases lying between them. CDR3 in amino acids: CASSLGSKQYF. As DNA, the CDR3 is TGTGCCAGCAGTTTAGGCTCGAAGCAGTACTTC.

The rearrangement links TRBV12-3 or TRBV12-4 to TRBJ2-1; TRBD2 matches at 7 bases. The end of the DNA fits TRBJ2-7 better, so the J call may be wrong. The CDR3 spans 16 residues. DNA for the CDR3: TGTGCCAGCAGTTCAAGCGGGGATCCCTCCTACAATGAGCAGTACTTC. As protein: CASSSSGDPSYNEQYF.

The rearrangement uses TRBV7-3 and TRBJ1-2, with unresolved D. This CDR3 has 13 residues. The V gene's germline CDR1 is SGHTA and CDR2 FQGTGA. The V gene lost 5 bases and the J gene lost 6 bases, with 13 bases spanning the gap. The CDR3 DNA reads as TGTGCCAGCAGCCTAATGGGCACGGATGGCTACACCTTC. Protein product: CASSLMGTDGYTF.

CDR3 in DNA: TGTGCCATCAGTGAGCCCATTCGGGGTCAAGAGACCCAGTACTTC. Amino acid sequence: CAISEPIRGQETQYF. This chain uses TRBV10-3 with TRBJ2-5; TRBD2 is a possible D gene (5 bases). This CDR3 region has 15 residues. V lost 2 bases and J 2 bases, leaving 12 bases between the germline ends. Germline V gives CDR1 ENHRY, CDR2 SYGVKD.

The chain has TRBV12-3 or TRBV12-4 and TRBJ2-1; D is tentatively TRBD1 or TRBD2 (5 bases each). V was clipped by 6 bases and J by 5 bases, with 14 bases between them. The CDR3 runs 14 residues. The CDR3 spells CASRTGTTHNEQFF. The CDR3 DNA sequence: TGTGCCAGCAGAACTGGGACGACCCACAATGAGCAGTTCTTC.

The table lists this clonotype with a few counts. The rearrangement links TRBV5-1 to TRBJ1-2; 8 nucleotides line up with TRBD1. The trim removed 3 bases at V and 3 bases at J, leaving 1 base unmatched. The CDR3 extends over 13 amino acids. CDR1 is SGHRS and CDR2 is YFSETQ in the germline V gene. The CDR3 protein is CASSWGQDYGYTF. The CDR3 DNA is TGCGCCAGCAGCTGGGGACAGGACTATGGCTACACCTTC.

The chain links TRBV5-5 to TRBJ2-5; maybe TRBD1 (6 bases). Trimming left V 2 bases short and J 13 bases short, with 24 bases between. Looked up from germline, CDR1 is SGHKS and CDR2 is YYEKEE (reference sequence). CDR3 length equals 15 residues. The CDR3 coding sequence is TGTGCCAGCAGCTTACCCGCTTCGGTCGCGTCGGACAGGTACTTC. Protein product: CASSLPASVASDRYF.

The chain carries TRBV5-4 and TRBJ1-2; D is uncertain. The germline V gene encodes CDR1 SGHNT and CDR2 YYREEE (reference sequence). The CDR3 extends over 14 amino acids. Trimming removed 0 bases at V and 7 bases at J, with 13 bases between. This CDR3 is CASSLDYTSPGYTF. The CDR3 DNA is TGTGCCAGCAGCTTGGATTACACGTCTCCTGGCTACACCTTC.

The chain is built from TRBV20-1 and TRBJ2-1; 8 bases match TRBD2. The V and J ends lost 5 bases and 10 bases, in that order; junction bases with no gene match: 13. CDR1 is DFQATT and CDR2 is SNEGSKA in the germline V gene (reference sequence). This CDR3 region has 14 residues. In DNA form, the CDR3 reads TGCAGTGCTGCGCCCCCGGGACTAGTGGGCGAGCAGTTCTTC. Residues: CSAAPPGLVGEQFF.

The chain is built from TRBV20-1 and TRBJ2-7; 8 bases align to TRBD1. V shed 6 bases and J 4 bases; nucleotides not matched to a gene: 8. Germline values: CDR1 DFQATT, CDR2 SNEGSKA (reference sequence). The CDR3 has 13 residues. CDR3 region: CSASAGDRYEQYF. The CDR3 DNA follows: TGCAGTGCCTCCGCTGGGGACAGGTACGAGCAGTACTTC.

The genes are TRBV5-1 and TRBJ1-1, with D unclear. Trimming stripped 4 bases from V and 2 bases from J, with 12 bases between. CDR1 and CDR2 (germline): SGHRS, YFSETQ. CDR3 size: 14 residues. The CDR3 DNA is TGCGCCAGCAGCCCCGACCCCGCTAACACTGAAGCTTTCTTT. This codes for CASSPDPANTEAFF.